This T cell receptor beta chain was recovered during a study of PD-1 blockade in classical Hodgkin lymphoma. The CDR3 has 19 residues. After removal of 2 bases from V and 6 bases from J, the junction contained 18 bases not matched to a gene. Germline V gene data show CDR1 as SGHAT and CDR2 as FQNNGV. Measured with immunoSEQ multiplex PCR; TCRdb has only the in-frame clones, and not every one. Among 95,000 to 120,000 clones, roughly nine tenths were seen once, and the ten largest hold around 20%. Each patient relapsed following autologous stem cell transplantation, and prior brentuximab vedotin exposure differed.

The source was peripheral blood mononuclear cells (PBMCs), collected before the second cycle of nivolumab. The receptor was isolated from a human donor with classical Hodgkin lymphoma. V is TRBV11-2 and J is TRBJ1-2; 10 nucleotides line up with TRBD1. Written as DNA, the CDR3 is TGTGCCAGCAGCTTATCCCCGGGACAGGGGAACCGGGGCGTACATGGCTACACCTTC. Amino acids: CASSLSPGQGNRGVHGYTF.